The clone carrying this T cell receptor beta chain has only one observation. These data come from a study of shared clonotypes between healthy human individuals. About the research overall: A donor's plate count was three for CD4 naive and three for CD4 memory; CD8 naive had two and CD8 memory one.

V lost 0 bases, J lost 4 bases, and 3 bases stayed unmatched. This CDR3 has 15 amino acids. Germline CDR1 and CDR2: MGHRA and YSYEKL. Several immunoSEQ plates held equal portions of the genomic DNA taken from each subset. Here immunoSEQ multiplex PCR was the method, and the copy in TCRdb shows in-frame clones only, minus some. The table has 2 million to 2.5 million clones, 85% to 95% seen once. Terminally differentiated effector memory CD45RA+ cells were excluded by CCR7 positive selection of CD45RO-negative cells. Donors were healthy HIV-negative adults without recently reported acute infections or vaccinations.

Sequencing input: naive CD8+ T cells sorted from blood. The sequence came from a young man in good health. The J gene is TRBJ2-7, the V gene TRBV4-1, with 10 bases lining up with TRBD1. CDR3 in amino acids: CASSQEEDRGYEQYF. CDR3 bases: TGCGCCAGCAGCCAAGAGGAGGACAGGGGGTACGAGCAGTACTTC.